The clone carrying this T cell receptor (beta chain) was observed many times. Using its own MiXCR run on the RT-PCR reads, TCRdb lists one record per CDR3 protein. The repertoire holds roughly 630,000 distinct CDR3 sequences, with around 15% as singletons. These data belong to a study of response to subunit inactivated influenza vaccine. Sequencing was performed on PBMCs from blood, taken approximately 15 days before vaccination. The origin of this receptor is a man aged 45-65 years who received an inactivated influenza vaccine.

The CDR3 region is CASSLASGGFLEQFF. Here the CDR3 DNA reads TGTGCCAGCAGTTTAGCTAGCGGGGGGTTTCTTGAGCAGTTCTTC. The chain combines TRBV12-3 or TRBV12-4 with TRBJ2-1; 10 bases fit TRBD2. With V trimmed by 0 bases and J by 9 bases, 5 bases remained unmatched. The CDR3 sequence is 15 residues long.